This TCR beta chain came from a study of beta chain features in type 1 diabetes. Study-wide results and caveats: Patients with Type 1 diabetes showed moderately but significantly shorter TCRB CDR3s in all four CD4+ subsets.

Notes on this clone: Its antigen is as yet unknown.

The study reverse transcribed the entire isolated RNA, so it sequenced expressed TCRB transcripts. Sequencing used immunoSEQ multiplex PCR; TCRdb keeps in-frame clones, though not all of them. The table shows 160,000 or so clones, with approximately 9.1% occurring only once. This CDR3 is 14 amino acids long. Between the trimmed V and J ends, which lost 1 base and 6 bases, there was a span of 12 bases. Germline V gene lookup returns CDR1 SGHNT and CDR2 YENEEA. Sequencing used central memory CD4+ T cells from blood. The receptor's source is a woman in her twenties or thirties with type 1 diabetes. This chain connects TRBV11-3 to TRBJ1-1; no clear D gene. The DNA of the CDR3 is TGTGCCAGCAGCTTAGCTACCTATACCGCTGAAGCTTTCTTT. Its protein is CASSLATYTAEAFF.